Shown below are 8 T cell receptor beta chains from a single sample sequenced in a study of blood T cells in healthy people across ages. A J-beta primer mix and a sample-barcoded 5' primer were used in a second PCR of about 7 to 11 cycles. Via MiXCR, TCRdb re-called the 5' RACE reads, giving one row per CDR3 protein. The sample consists of around 990,000 distinct CDR3 sequences, more than 30% of them appearing once. The sequencing input was blood. The receptors shown here come from a man younger than 35 in good health.

This clonotype came up once. DNA for the CDR3: TGCAGTGCTGGGATAGGACCCACAGATACGCAGTATTTT. Translation gives CSAGIGPTDTQYF. The chain recombines TRBV20-1 with TRBJ2-3; D remains ambiguous. V shed 5 bases and J shed 2 bases, with 11 bases lying between them. CDR1 DFQATT and CDR2 SNEGSKA come from the germline V gene (reference sequence). The CDR3 contains 13 residues.

The J gene is TRBJ2-3, the V gene TRBV4-1; 10 bases line up with TRBD2. V lost 4 bases, J lost 5 bases, and 15 bases stayed unmatched. CDR3 length equals 18 residues. Germline lookup yields CDR1 MGHRA and CDR2 YSYEKL. The CDR3 nucleotides are TGCGCCAGCAGCCCTACTATTCCCACTAGCGGGGTCCAAGATACGCAGTATTTT. Translating it yields CASSPTIPTSGVQDTQYF.

The J gene is TRBJ1-1, the V gene TRBV6-6, with D uncertain. Germline CDR1 reads MNHNY; CDR2 reads SVGAGI (reference sequence). Trimming removed 8 bases at V and 6 bases at J, with 13 bases between. The CDR3 loop spans 12 amino acids. CDR3: CASAFERAEAFF. The CDR3 nucleotides are TGTGCCAGCGCTTTCGAACGGGCTGAAGCTTTCTTT.

V is TRBV15 and J is TRBJ2-7; no definite D call. The CDR3 length is 14 residues. Trimming shortened V by 3 bases and J by 3 bases, and 12 bases separated the two germline ends. From germline, CDR1 is LNHNV and CDR2 YYDKDF (reference sequence). CDR3 amino acids: CATSSRHIGYEQYF. As DNA, the CDR3 is TGTGCCACCAGCAGCAGACATATTGGCTACGAGCAGTACTTC.

This clonotype showed up just a few times. The rearrangement uses TRBV12-3 or TRBV12-4 and TRBJ2-5, with D maybe TRBD1 (6 bases). V shed 1 base and J shed 5 bases, with 8 bases lying between them. The CDR3 is made up of 13 amino acids. CDR3 amino acids: CASSLGQAETQYF. The CDR3 nucleotides are TGTGCCAGCAGTTTAGGACAGGCGGAGACCCAGTACTTC.

This clonotype was picked up a small number of times. The chain recombines TRBV3-1 with TRBJ2-5; no reliable D call. The CDR3 is 14 residues long. Germline lookup yields CDR1 LGHDT and CDR2 YNNKEL (reference sequence). The V gene lost 2 bases and the J gene lost 7 bases, with 14 bases spanning the gap. CDR3 sequence (DNA): TGTGCCAGCAGCCAAAGTCACCCGGTTCGGACCCAGTACTTC. It yields the protein CASSQSHPVRTQYF.

V is TRBV7-9 and J is TRBJ2-7; possibly TRBD2 for D (6 bases). V gave up 1 base and J gave up 0 bases, with 10 bases separating them. CDR3 length: 15 residues. From germline, CDR1 is SEHNR and CDR2 FQNEAQ (reference sequence). DNA for the CDR3: TGTGCCAGCAGCTTAGGGGACGGGAGCTCCTACGAGCAGTACTTC. Protein: CASSLGDGSSYEQYF.

This clonotype has at least ten counts. The chain recombines TRBV12-3 or TRBV12-4 with TRBJ1-2, with D maybe TRBD1 (5 bases). The CDR3 is 13 residues long. The V gene lost 5 bases and the J gene lost 7 bases, with 14 bases spanning the gap. CDR3 coding DNA: TGTGCCAGCAGTCGCGGGGGTCAGCGTGGCTACACCTTC. Translated, it gives CASSRGGQRGYTF.